This T cell receptor beta chain was found in a study of blood T cell repertoires in COVID-19. The germline CDR1 and CDR2 sequences are SEHNR and FQNEAQ (reference sequence). Trimming pared 2 bases from V and 5 bases from J, leaving 12 bases between. There are 14 residues in the CDR3. In the original analysis: Estimates of nucleated cell counts were drawn from the amplification of reference gene primers. Repertoires were generated with immunoSEQ multiplex PCR, while TCRdb's copy carries only in-frame clones and drops some. That table furnishes V, J and clone size, whereas the DNA furnished D and trimming. The data show about 200,000 clones, 89% seen once. The cohort comprised adults aged about 18 to 100 years residing in approximately 25 US areas. Researchers sorted participants into cohorts using their self-reported clinical history.

Sample: PBMCs or T cells enriched from blood (not recorded which). This receptor was obtained from a young woman who had recovered from COVID-19. V is TRBV7-9 and J is TRBJ1-2; no clear D gene. Written as DNA, the CDR3 is TGTGCCAGCAGCTTAACATTTATCGGGTATGGCTACACCTTC. This codes for CASSLTFIGYGYTF.